This T cell receptor beta chain was sequenced for a study of regulatory T cells in long-lasting Graves disease. This clonotype was found once. The target antigen is unknown. The CDR3 contains 15 residues. V was pared by 4 bases and J by 6 bases, with 6 bases of the junction left unmatched. Arm-PCR of CDR3 regions with iRepertoire HTBI primers generated TCR beta libraries. How the authors handled the data: The identification of approximately 62 TRBV and 14 TRBJ segments was made across samples. TCRdb reanalysed the multiplex PCR reads using MiXCR and keeps one entry per CDR3 protein. The V and J calls come from TCRdb's annotation, not from the publication. The data show about 430,000 distinct CDR3 sequences, with roughly a fifth seen just once and 13% to 15% held by the top ten. Sample time point: persistent/refractory GD, antithyroid drugs over 5 years with positive TRAb. After RNA was extracted from PBMCs, the TCR library was made from it.

Findings and limits, study-wide: Between persistent patients, thousands of public clonotypes were shared, exceeding the roughly 1,000 shared between new patients.

Here the sequenced sample was peripheral blood mononuclear cells (PBMCs), taken when the disease was refractory, from a patient treated with antithyroid drugs. The TCR originated in a female donor with Graves disease. The rearrangement joins TRBV12-3 or TRBV12-4 to TRBJ2-3; 11 positions agree with TRBD2. The CDR3 nucleotides read TGTGCCAGCAGTTCCGCATTAGCGGGAGGGGATACGCAGTATTTT. It is translated as CASSSALAGGDTQYF.